Presented here are 25 T cell receptor beta chains from one specimen sequenced in a study of T-cell reconstitution after alpha-beta-depleted transplantation in children. Construction of the TCRbeta library involved unique molecular identifiers. TCRdb called the PCR reads again in MiXCR, with one record for every CDR3 protein. The table records roughly 670,000 distinct CDR3 sequences, approximately 14% of them present only once. Sequences were derived from PBMCs, sampled before TCRalphabeta/CD19-depleted stem cell transplant. The receptors were gathered from a girl aged 2-10 years with congenital amegakaryocytic thrombocytopenia, due to receive a stem cell transplant.

In this sample, this clonotype turned up many times. CDR3 DNA: TGTGCCAGCAGTACCCCAAGGCCCGGGACTAGCGGGAGGGTTTCCTACAATGAGCAGTTCTTC. This gives the protein CASSTPRPGTSGRVSYNEQFF. This chain uses TRBV6-2 or TRBV6-3 with TRBJ2-1; 16 bases fit TRBD2. Looked up from germline, CDR1 is MNHEY and CDR2 is SVGEGT. The CDR3 consists of 21 residues. The ends lost 5 bases at V and 1 base at J; junction bases unmatched: 14.

This clonotype has a count of ten or more. V usage is TRBV29-1 and J usage is TRBJ2-1; a weak D match, TRBD1 (5 bases). The V gene lost 7 bases and the J gene lost 8 bases, with 18 bases spanning the gap. This CDR3 comprises 13 residues. The V gene's germline CDR1 is SQVTM and CDR2 ANQGSEA. CDR3 sequence (DNA): TGCAGCGCCCCAAGGAACTTAGGGGATGAGCAGTTCTTC. Amino acids: CSAPRNLGDEQFF.

This sequence joins TRBV5-1 and TRBJ2-1; 10 bases agree with TRBD2. V was clipped by 6 bases and J by 8 bases; unmatched bases: 20. Germline CDR1 and CDR2: SGHRS and YFSETQ. This CDR3 spans 18 amino acids. CDR3 sequence (DNA): TGCGCCAGCAACCCGGGACTAGCGTGGGGTAGTGGGGTGGATGAGCAGTTCTTC. Translation gives CASNPGLAWGSGVDEQFF.

The table lists this clonotype with many counts. This chain connects TRBV18 to TRBJ1-3; D is unclear. The germline CDR1 and CDR2 sequences are KGHSH and LQKENI. CDR3 length: 19 residues. V lost 1 base, J lost 4 bases, and 23 bases lay in between. CDR3 in amino acids: CASSPRRRREEAMGNTIYF. CDR3 bases: TGTGCCAGCTCACCACGAAGGAGGCGGGAGGAGGCAATGGGAAACACCATATATTTT.

This clonotype was recorded at least ten times. The V gene is TRBV20-1, the J gene TRBJ2-2; a possible D gene is TRBD2 (6 bases). Trimming removed 2 bases at V and 6 bases at J, with 19 bases between. The CDR3 sequence is 16 residues long. Germline CDR1 DFQATT, CDR2 SNEGSKA (reference sequence). The DNA for the CDR3 is TGCAGTGCTAGATCCATGGGAGGCCATAAGCCCGGGGAGCTGTTTTTT. It codes for CSARSMGGHKPGELFF.

The V gene is TRBV20-1, the J gene TRBJ1-6; TRBD1 is a possible D gene (6 bases). CDR3 length: 19 residues. Trimming took 2 bases from V and 1 from J, leaving 21 bases between them. Per the germline V gene, CDR1 is DFQATT and CDR2 is SNEGSKA (reference sequence). The CDR3 DNA sequence: TGCAGTGCTAGACCCAGAGGGGACACCCTGGGGTCCTATAATTCACCCCTCCACTTT. Protein: CSARPRGDTLGSYNSPLHF.

This clonotype was recorded many times. The gene calls are TRBV5-1 and TRBJ2-2; maybe TRBD2 (6 bases). Trimming removed 5 bases from V and 7 bases from J, with 15 bases in between. The CDR3 has 14 residues. From germline, CDR1 is SGHRS and CDR2 YFSETQ. CDR3 DNA sequence: TGCGCCAGCAGTCGACTAGTTTTGGACGGGGAGCTGTTTTTT. Translation gives CASSRLVLDGELFF.

This clonotype was detected ten times or more. The rearrangement uses TRBV29-1 and TRBJ2-2; D unclear. The CDR3 totals 11 residues. The germline V gene encodes CDR1 SQVTM and CDR2 ANQGSEA. Trimming removed 5 bases at V and 10 bases at J, with 11 bases between. DNA of the CDR3: TGCAGCGTTCCTGGGGTTACGGAGCTGTTTTTT. Protein: CSVPGVTELFF.

This clonotype was detected many times. The rearrangement joins TRBV12-3 or TRBV12-4 to TRBJ2-1; D perhaps matches TRBD1 (5 bases). The CDR3 is 11 amino acids. Trimming took 10 bases from V and 8 from J, leaving 12 bases between them. CDR3 region: CATSWGDEQFF. CDR3 DNA: TGTGCCACCTCTTGGGGCGATGAGCAGTTCTTC.

This clonotype was observed a handful of times. CDR3 residues: CASARERGIQYF. The CDR3 region has the DNA TGTGCCAGCGCCCGGGAGAGGGGCATTCAGTACTTC. The rearrangement links TRBV27 to TRBJ2-4, with a tentative D call TRBD2 (6 bases). This CDR3 region has 12 residues. The germline V gene has CDR1 MNHEY and CDR2 SMNVEV (reference sequence). V lost 8 bases and J lost 9, with 14 bases in between.

This clonotype occurred many times. The rearrangement uses TRBV7-9 and TRBJ1-1, with 7 nucleotides matching TRBD1. The CDR3 covers 12 residues. Germline CDR1 is SEHNR and CDR2 is FQNEAQ (reference sequence). J lost 8 bases, V lost 5 bases, and 5 bases had no gene match. The CDR3, as DNA: TGTGCCAGCAGCCACAGGGGATTGGAAGCTTTCTTT. Encoded protein: CASSHRGLEAFF.

The gene calls are TRBV7-3 and TRBJ2-2; D may match TRBD1 or TRBD2 (5 bases each). The V gene's germline CDR1 is SGHTA and CDR2 FQGTGA. The CDR3 length is 17 residues. The V and J ends lost 5 bases and 4 bases respectively, with 20 bases between them. CDR3 nucleotides: TGTGCCAGCAGCCCTTCCGGGACCACGATCGTCACCGGGGAGCTGTTTTTT. Translating gives CASSPSGTTIVTGELFF.

This clonotype was counted at least ten times. This rearrangement joins TRBV5-1 to TRBJ2-1, with TRBD1 as a possible D gene (6 bases). V lost 4 bases to trimming and J lost 7 bases, with 21 bases between them. Germline CDR1 and CDR2: SGHRS and YFSETQ. CDR3 length equals 16 residues. This CDR3 reads CASSPYPMDSYNEQFF. Here the CDR3 DNA reads TGCGCCAGCAGCCCATACCCCATGGACAGCTATAATGAGCAGTTCTTC.

This clonotype was seen many times. J is TRBJ2-3 and V is TRBV27; 11 nucleotides align to TRBD2. The germline CDR1 and CDR2 sequences are MNHEY and SMNVEV (reference sequence). J lost 3 bases, V lost 7 bases, and 9 bases had no gene match. The CDR3 spans 16 residues. DNA of the CDR3: TGTGCCAGCAACGCACTAGCGGGAGAGGGGACAGATACGCAGTATTTT. Translation: CASNALAGEGTDTQYF.

In its sample, this clonotype was seen many times. The V gene is TRBV7-2, the J gene TRBJ1-5, with D tentatively TRBD1 (6 bases). V was clipped by 1 base and J by 6 bases, with 13 bases between them. This CDR3 is built from 15 residues. CDR1 is SGHTA, CDR2 FQGNSA, per germline. The CDR3 is CASSLESGDGQPQHF. The CDR3 region has the DNA TGTGCCAGCAGCTTAGAGTCAGGGGATGGTCAGCCCCAGCATTTT.

The chain employs TRBV4-1 and TRBJ2-1; 13 positions match TRBD2. The V segment lost 2 bases and the J segment 7 bases; nucleotides outside the gene matches: 14. Germline CDR1 reads MGHRA; CDR2 reads YSYEKL. The CDR3 is 19 residues long. CDR3 sequence: CASSQPPRTSGRAGNEQFF. CDR3 sequence (DNA): TGCGCCAGCAGCCAACCCCCCCGGACTAGCGGGAGAGCAGGTAATGAGCAGTTCTTC.

The rearrangement links TRBV2 to TRBJ1-2; D is unresolved. V lost 0 bases and J 8 bases, leaving 13 bases between the germline ends. The germline gives CDR1 SNHLY, CDR2 FYNNEI. The CDR3 has 14 amino acids. In DNA form, the CDR3 reads TGTGCCAGCAGTGAAGCGCGCCGCGTGGGGGGCTACACCTTC. This translates into CASSEARRVGGYTF.

This clonotype was seen more than once but under ten times. V is TRBV12-3 or TRBV12-4 and J is TRBJ2-7, with 9 bases identical to TRBD1. This CDR3 is built from 15 residues. After removal of 5 bases from V and 5 bases from J, the junction contained 10 bases not matched to a gene. DNA for the CDR3: TGTGCCAGCAGTCCTTCGGGGACAGGGTTTCACGAGCAGTACTTC. Encoded protein: CASSPSGTGFHEQYF.

This clonotype showed up many times. V and J are TRBV5-1 and TRBJ2-1; 15 bases line up with TRBD2. CDR3 length equals 23 residues. Germline V gene data show CDR1 as SGHRS and CDR2 as YFSETQ. The trim removed 0 bases at V and 0 bases at J, leaving 16 bases unmatched. The CDR3 loop is CASSLVGRPGLAGGNSSYNEQFF. The CDR3 bases are TGCGCCAGCAGCTTGGTTGGTCGACCGGGACTAGCGGGAGGTAATAGCTCCTACAATGAGCAGTTCTTC.

CDR3 DNA: TGCGCCAGCAGCTTCAAAGTCAGGGGTACCGGGGAGCTGTTTTTT. As protein: CASSFKVRGTGELFF. The chain links TRBV5-1 to TRBJ2-2; D perhaps matches TRBD1 (6 bases). The CDR3 consists of 15 residues. Trimming removed 2 bases at V and 5 bases at J, with 13 bases between. Germline values: CDR1 SGHRS, CDR2 YFSETQ.

In regard to this clonotype: At one boundary the junction diverges from the germline segment, which might be a read error. The gene calls are TRBV18 and TRBJ2-1, with D perhaps TRBD1 (5 bases). Per germline, CDR1 KGHSH and CDR2 LQKENI. There are 13 residues in the CDR3. For the CDR3, the DNA is TGTGACAGCTCACCAAGCAGGGATAATGAGCAGTTCTTC. Translation: CDSSPSRDNEQFF.

This clonotype has at least ten counts. The gene calls are TRBV11-2 and TRBJ1-1; D remains ambiguous. There are 15 residues in the CDR3. The V and J ends lost 4 bases and 2 bases respectively, with 14 bases between them. In germline, CDR1 is SGHAT, CDR2 FQNNGV. CDR3: CASSSLPRGNTEAFF. CDR3 nucleotide sequence: TGTGCCAGCAGCTCTCTACCTCGGGGTAACACTGAAGCTTTCTTT. Supplemented by reference TRBV11-2 and TRBJ1-1, the full variable domain reads EAGVAQSPRYKIIEKRQSVAFWCNPISGHATLYWYQQILGQGPKLLIQFQNNGVVDDSQLPKDRFSAERLKGVDSTLKIQPAKLEDSAVYLCASSSLPRGNTEAFFGQGTRLTVV.

This clonotype has ten or more counts. J is TRBJ2-7 and V is TRBV5-1; D may be TRBD1 (5 bases). With 0 bases removed from V and 12 bases from J, the gap between germline ends came to 13 bases. In germline, CDR1 is SGHRS, CDR2 YFSETQ. This CDR3 is 12 amino acids long. The CDR3 DNA follows: TGCGCCAGCAGCTTGGAGCAGGGATCCGTGTACTTC. This sequence encodes CASSLEQGSVYF. Variable domain in full (rest from reference TRBV5-1 and TRBJ2-7): KAGVTQTPRYLIKTRGQQVTLSCSPISGHRSVSWYQQTPGQGLQFLFEYFSETQRNKGNFPGRFSGRQFSNSRSEMNVSTLELGDSALYLCASSLEQGSVYFGPGTRLTVT.

This clonotype showed up just a few times. The chain is built from TRBV5-6 and TRBJ2-1; possibly TRBD2 for D (7 bases). V gave up 7 bases and J gave up 10 bases, with 18 bases separating them. Germline V gene sequence: CDR1 SGHDT, CDR2 YYEEEE. The CDR3 loop spans 13 amino acids. CDR3 sequence: CASLTGRASEQFF. The CDR3 nucleotides read TGTGCCAGCCTTACAGGGAGGGCCAGCGAGCAGTTCTTC.

This clonotype was picked up many times. CDR3 region: CSASITSGSTDTQYF. The DNA for the CDR3 is TGCAGTGCTAGCATCACTAGCGGGAGCACAGATACGCAGTATTTT. The chain joins TRBV20-1 to TRBJ2-3; 9 bases agree with TRBD2. This CDR3 comprises 15 residues. In germline, CDR1 is DFQATT, CDR2 SNEGSKA (reference sequence). With 3 bases clipped from V and 0 bases from J, the junction kept 4 bases outside the gene matches.